Shown below are 5 T cell receptor beta chains from a single sample sequenced in a study of cytomegalovirus exposure and HLA in healthy donors (dated by TCRdb to 2017 to 2019). Library generation was performed with the immunoSEQ multiplex PCR assay. A mixture of 60 forward primers for TCR Vbeta segments and 13 reverse primers for TCR Jbeta segments was used in the multiplex PCR. This immuneACCESS table, as held by TCRdb, lists in-frame sequences with V and J called but not all clones. Of the missing ones, under half trace to an unresolved V gene in checked studies; the others have no known cause. This sample is represented by about 130,000 clones; roughly 81% of them were singletons. The top ten hold 0.9% to 1.2% of the sample. The sample consisted of PBMCs. The source of these receptors is a woman aged 25 to 45 in good health and CMV-seronegative.

The chain recombines TRBV10-3 with TRBJ2-1; 7 bases map to TRBD2. The V segment lost 0 bases and the J segment 7 bases; nucleotides outside the gene matches: 12. The length of the CDR3 is 17 residues. Germline V gene sequence: CDR1 ENHRY, CDR2 SYGVKD. The CDR3 nucleotides read TGTGCCATCAGTGAGTCGTGGACTAGTGGTCGGAGGAATGAGCAGTTCTTC. The encoded protein is CAISESWTSGRRNEQFF.

The J gene is TRBJ2-1, the V gene TRBV5-8; 8 bases are shared with TRBD2. This CDR3 comprises 16 residues. The V segment lost 1 base and the J segment 4 bases; nucleotides outside the gene matches: 7. Germline assignment: CDR1 SGHTS and CDR2 YDEGEE. The CDR3 spells CASSLFGTSPYNEQFF. Written as DNA, the CDR3 is TGTGCCAGCAGCTTGTTCGGGACTAGTCCTTACAATGAGCAGTTCTTC.

The chain uses TRBV5-1 and TRBJ1-4; D is perhaps TRBD1 (6 bases). The germline V gene has CDR1 SGHRS and CDR2 YFSETQ. The CDR3 contains 14 residues. V shed 4 bases and J shed 4 bases, with 11 bases lying between them. CDR3 protein: CASSPTGNNEKLFF. CDR3 DNA: TGCGCCAGCAGCCCAACAGGGAATAATGAAAAACTGTTTTTT.

This chain joins TRBV11-3 and TRBJ1-2, with 9 bases lining up with TRBD1. The CDR3 has 15 amino acids. Germline V gene sequence: CDR1 SGHNT, CDR2 YENEEA. V lost 4 bases to trimming and J lost 8 bases; unmatched junction nucleotides: 11. The DNA of the CDR3 is TGTGCCAGCAGCTCGATCACAGGGGGCTCCAGAGGCTACACCTTC. It codes for CASSSITGGSRGYTF.

The chain employs TRBV14 and TRBJ2-5; TRBD2 aligns across 12 bases. Germline loops: CDR1 SGHDN, CDR2 FVKESK. J lost 5 bases, V lost 4 bases, and 11 bases had no gene match. This CDR3 spans 17 amino acids. CDR3 DNA sequence: TGTGCCAGCAGCCCGTACTGGACTAGCGGGAACTTGGAGACCCAGTACTTC. Protein product: CASSPYWTSGNLETQYF.